One sample yielded the 31 T cell receptor beta chains listed below, sequenced in a study of CD8 T cells in Susac syndrome. It was with random hexamers that roughly 0.45 to 1 ug RNA was reverse transcribed. TCRdb re-derived calls from the immunoSEQ multiplex PCR reads in MiXCR, one entry per CDR3 protein. The table has some 180,000 distinct CDR3 sequences, over 75% seen once. Specimen: CD4+ T cells from PBMCs. The receptors here all came from a human donor with Susac syndrome.

The sample holds one count of this clonotype. The gene calls are TRBV4-1 and TRBJ2-6; D is possibly TRBD2 (6 bases). This CDR3 region has 17 residues. CDR1 and CDR2 from the germline V gene are MGHRA and YSYEKL. The V end lost 1 base, the J end lost 0 bases, and 10 bases lay between the germline ends. CDR3 sequence (DNA): TGCGCCAGCAGCCAAGCCGAGACTAGCTCTGGGGCCAACGTCCTGACTTTC. Translation: CASSQAETSSGANVLTF.

The chain joins TRBV18 to TRBJ2-1; 8 nucleotides agree with TRBD1. From germline, CDR1 is KGHSH and CDR2 LQKENI. The CDR3 covers 13 residues. Trimming took 6 bases from V and 8 from J; bases not matched to a gene: 6. CDR3 sequence: CASSTGQGYEQFF. In DNA, the CDR3 is TGTGCCAGCTCGACCGGACAGGGCTATGAGCAGTTCTTC. Filled out from reference TRBV18 and TRBJ2-1, the complete variable domain reads NAGVMQNPRHLVRRRGQEARLRCSPMKGHSHVYWYRQLPEEGLKFMVYLQKENIIDESGMPKERFSAEFPKEGPSILRIQQVVRGDSAAYFCASSTGQGYEQFFGPGTRLTVL.

V and J are TRBV20-1 and TRBJ2-3; 8 bases match TRBD2. Trimming removed 5 bases from V and 1 base from J; junction bases left unmatched: 5. Per the germline V gene, CDR1 is DFQATT and CDR2 is SNEGSKA (reference sequence). CDR3 length: 14 amino acids. The CDR3 loop is CSAGTSGRTDTQYF. The CDR3 DNA reads as TGCAGTGCTGGTACTAGCGGACGCACAGATACGCAGTATTTT.

The sample holds one count of this clonotype. This sequence joins TRBV3-1 and TRBJ1-5, with unresolved D. Germline V gene data show CDR1 as LGHDT and CDR2 as YNNKEL (reference sequence). V was cut by 1 base and J by 8 bases, with 12 bases left in between. The CDR3 runs to 14 residues. The CDR3 here is CASSQGHLGEPQHF. The CDR3 DNA reads TGTGCCAGCAGCCAAGGACATCTTGGTGAGCCCCAGCATTTT.

The gene calls are TRBV28 and TRBJ1-2; the match to TRBD1 covers 7 bases. Looked up from germline, CDR1 is MDHEN and CDR2 is SYDVKM. With V trimmed by 5 bases and J by 8 bases, 17 bases remained unmatched. The CDR3 consists of 16 residues. Here the CDR3 reads CASSHNGQVVSWGYTF. As DNA, the CDR3 is TGTGCCAGCAGTCACAACGGACAGGTCGTTTCATGGGGCTACACCTTC.

In its sample, this clonotype was seen once. The J gene is TRBJ1-1, the V gene TRBV2; D call uncertain. The V gene's germline CDR1 is SNHLY and CDR2 FYNNEI. The V end lost 1 base, the J end lost 2 bases, and 5 bases lay between the germline ends. This CDR3 region has 13 residues. This CDR3 reads CASSEGSNTEAFF. CDR3 DNA: TGTGCCAGCAGTGAAGGCAGCAACACTGAAGCTTTCTTT.

The rearrangement links TRBV30 to TRBJ1-5; 8 nucleotides align to TRBD1. The germline V gene has CDR1 GTSNPN and CDR2 SVGIG (reference sequence). Trimming cost V 6 bases and J 6 bases; bases outside gene matches: 7. The CDR3 loop spans 13 amino acids. For the CDR3, the DNA is TGTGCCTGCGATCCAGGGGGCGGTCAGCCCCAGCATTTT. Translation: CACDPGGGQPQHF.

The CDR3 nucleotides are TGCGCCAGCAGCTTGGGACTAGCGGCGAACAATGAGCAGTTCTTC. It encodes CASSLGLAANNEQFF. V is TRBV5-1 and J is TRBJ2-1; 9 nucleotides align to TRBD2. Per germline, CDR1 SGHRS and CDR2 YFSETQ. The CDR3 extends over 15 amino acids. Trimming at V came to 0 bases and at J to 5 bases, leaving 3 bases not matched to a gene.

V is TRBV29-1 and J is TRBJ2-1; 9 nucleotides align to TRBD2. The CDR3 totals 13 residues. From germline, CDR1 is SQVTM and CDR2 ANQGSEA. V was clipped by 6 bases and J by 4 bases; unmatched bases: 4. CDR3 DNA: TGCAGCGTGAGCGGGAGGTTTTACAATGAGCAGTTCTTC. Translation gives CSVSGRFYNEQFF.

This sequence joins TRBV28 and TRBJ1-5; TRBD1 matches at 11 bases. Germline CDR1 is MDHEN and CDR2 is SYDVKM. V was clipped by 4 bases and J by 4 bases; unmatched bases: 6. The CDR3 is made up of 16 amino acids. Here the CDR3 reads CASSSMGQGGNQPQHF. Here the CDR3 DNA reads TGTGCCAGCAGTTCCATGGGACAGGGGGGGAATCAGCCCCAGCATTTT.

The rearrangement joins TRBV4-1 to TRBJ2-3, with D perhaps assigned TRBD1 or TRBD2 (5 bases each). V gave up 0 bases and J gave up 8 bases, with 18 bases separating them. Germline loops: CDR1 MGHRA, CDR2 YSYEKL. The CDR3 spans 16 residues. The CDR3 region is CASSQDPGIRGATQYF. The DNA for the CDR3 is TGCGCCAGCAGCCAAGATCCTGGAATAAGGGGAGCTACGCAGTATTTT.

The chain has TRBV2 and TRBJ1-5; D may be TRBD1 (5 bases). The CDR3 totals 15 residues. Germline values: CDR1 SNHLY, CDR2 FYNNEI. The V end was cut by 3 bases, the J end by 2 bases, with 11 bases between. CDR3 DNA: TGTGCCAGCAGTGAGAGTGGGGGAGGCAATCAGCCCCAGCATTTT. Encoded protein: CASSESGGGNQPQHF.

The rearrangement links TRBV6-7 to TRBJ2-1; D is unclear. TRBV6-7 is placed among ORFs of uncertain function. V lost 0 bases and J lost 4, with 7 bases in between. This CDR3 has 14 residues. The CDR3 region has the DNA TGTGCCAGCAGTTACTCTTTCGTATACAATGAGCAGTTCTTC. Translating it yields CASSYSFVYNEQFF.

The chain recombines TRBV25-1 with TRBJ2-1; 10 bases are shared with TRBD2. Germline CDR1 MGHDK, CDR2 SYGVNS. The CDR3 totals 15 residues. Trimming at V came to 1 base and at J to 8 bases, leaving 5 bases not matched to a gene. The CDR3 DNA reads TGTGCCAGCAGTGAATGGGCTAGCGGGAGTGATGAGCAGTTCTTC. It specifies CASSEWASGSDEQFF. Based on the CDR3 plus reference TRBV25-1 and TRBJ2-1, the full variable domain is EADIYQTPRYLVIGTGKKITLECSQTMGHDKMYWYQQDPGMELHLIHYSYGVNSTEKGDLSSESTVSRIRTEHFPLTLESARPSHTSQYLCASSEWASGSDEQFFGPGTRLTVL.

This chain connects TRBV6-1 to TRBJ2-2; D is ambiguous. Trimming shortened V by 0 bases and J by 5 bases, and 13 bases separated the two germline ends. CDR1 and CDR2 (germline): MNHNS, SASEGT. The CDR3 loop spans 16 amino acids. Here the CDR3 DNA reads TGTGCCAGCAGTGAAGCGCTTCCGCTTTTGACCGGGGAGCTGTTTTTT. Its protein product is CASSEALPLLTGELFF.

This chain joins TRBV30 and TRBJ1-1, with TRBD1 identical over 7 bases. CDR3 length: 14 residues. The ends lost 0 bases at V and 2 bases at J; junction bases unmatched: 3. Per germline, CDR1 GTSNPN and CDR2 SVGIG (reference sequence). The CDR3 DNA follows: TGTGCCTGGAGTGTACAGGGGTTTAACACTGAAGCTTTCTTT. Translation: CAWSVQGFNTEAFF.

This clonotype was seen just once. The chain employs TRBV6-5 and TRBJ2-7, with 9 bases lining up with TRBD1. CDR1 and CDR2 from the germline V gene are MNHEY and SVGAGI. The CDR3 spans 14 residues. Germline trimming cut 6 bases from V and 5 bases from J; bases unmatched to any gene: 8. The DNA for the CDR3 is TGTGCCAGCAGATCCGGGACAGGGCAAAACGAGCAGTACTTC. This encodes CASRSGTGQNEQYF.

J is TRBJ1-3 and V is TRBV3-1; TRBD1 is a possible D gene (5 bases). V was shortened by 0 bases and J by 0 bases, with 12 bases between the two germline ends. This CDR3 is 17 amino acids long. CDR1 is LGHDT, CDR2 YNNKEL, per germline (reference sequence). The CDR3 nucleotides read TGTGCCAGCAGCCAAGATTCCCGGACACTCTCTGGAAACACCATATATTTT. This translates into CASSQDSRTLSGNTIYF.

The chain is built from TRBV9 and TRBJ2-3; the D call may be TRBD1 or TRBD2 (5 bases each). The CDR3 consists of 16 residues. The V end lost 0 bases, the J end lost 4 bases, and 15 bases lay between the germline ends. From germline, CDR1 is SGDLS and CDR2 YYNGEE. The CDR3 sequence is CASSVVTGVGPDTQYF. In nucleotides, the CDR3 is TGTGCCAGCAGCGTAGTGACCGGAGTGGGACCAGATACGCAGTATTTT.

J is TRBJ2-7 and V is TRBV7-8; D is undetermined. Deletions cut 5 bases from V and 4 bases from J, with 12 bases between. The V gene's germline CDR1 is SGHVS and CDR2 FQNEAQ. CDR3 size: 13 residues. In DNA, the CDR3 is TGTGCCAGCAGCGCCCGTGCTAGATACGAGCAGTACTTC. Residues: CASSARARYEQYF.

This chain uses TRBV27 with TRBJ1-2; no definite D call. Between the trimmed V and J ends, which lost 3 bases and 8 bases, there was a span of 16 bases. This CDR3 is built from 14 residues. The germline V gene has CDR1 MNHEY and CDR2 SMNVEV (reference sequence). The CDR3 is CASSFRAGLGGYTF. CDR3 in DNA: TGTGCCAGCAGTTTCCGTGCCGGGTTGGGGGGCTACACCTTC.

V usage is TRBV6-5 and J usage is TRBJ1-1; tentatively, D is TRBD1 (5 bases). CDR3 length equals 11 residues. Trimming took 5 bases from V and 10 from J, leaving 11 bases between them. Germline lookup yields CDR1 MNHEY and CDR2 SVGAGI. CDR3 sequence (DNA): TGTGCCAGCAGTGGCCAGGGACGAGCTTTCTTT. This translates into CASSGQGRAFF.

The chain recombines TRBV6-5 with TRBJ2-3, with a possible D match to TRBD2 (5 bases). Per the germline V gene, CDR1 is MNHEY and CDR2 is SVGAGI. V shed 2 bases and J shed 1 base, with 13 bases lying between them. This CDR3 is 16 amino acids long. CDR3: CASSYGFEGGTDTQYF. In DNA form, the CDR3 reads TGTGCCAGCAGTTACGGATTTGAGGGCGGCACAGATACGCAGTATTTT.

The V and J genes are TRBV7-9 and TRBJ2-1; 10 bases fit TRBD1. Unmatched junction bases numbered 6, after V lost 2 bases and J lost 5 bases. Per the germline V gene, CDR1 is SEHNR and CDR2 is FQNEAQ (reference sequence). This CDR3 region has 16 residues. The CDR3 protein is CASSLTSGTGDNEQFF. CDR3 DNA sequence: TGTGCCAGCAGCTTAACCTCCGGGACAGGGGACAATGAGCAGTTCTTC.

This chain joins TRBV27 and TRBJ2-5, with TRBD2 matching over 16 bases. The junction had 6 bases not matched to a gene; V was cut back by 7 bases and J by 4 bases. Germline V gene sequence: CDR1 MNHEY, CDR2 SMNVEV (reference sequence). The CDR3 consists of 16 residues. CDR3 bases: TGTGCCAGCAAGCCGGGACTAGCGGGGGGGATAGAGACCCAGTACTTC. This gives the protein CASKPGLAGGIETQYF.

This clonotype was seen once. This sequence joins TRBV7-2 and TRBJ2-7; 9 nucleotides align to TRBD2. V lost 5 bases to trimming and J lost 0 bases; unmatched junction nucleotides: 8. In germline, CDR1 is SGHTA, CDR2 FQGNSA. The CDR3 loop spans 16 amino acids. The CDR3 here is CASSGALAGSSYEQYF. CDR3 in DNA: TGTGCCAGCAGCGGGGCGCTAGCGGGGAGCTCCTACGAGCAGTACTTC. Full variable domain (remainder filled in from reference TRBV7-2 and TRBJ2-7): GAGVSQSPSNKVTEKGKDVELRCDPISGHTALYWYRQSLGQGLEFLIYFQGNSAPDKSGLPSDRFSAERTGGSVSTLTIQRTQQEDSAVYLCASSGALAGSSYEQYFGPGTRLTVT.

The chain uses TRBV4-1 and TRBJ2-7; TRBD1 agrees at 8 bases. This CDR3 comprises 16 residues. Germline trimming cut 1 base from V and 3 bases from J; bases unmatched to any gene: 8. CDR1 is MGHRA and CDR2 is YSYEKL in the germline V gene. The CDR3 loop reads CASSQAYGQGVYEQYF. The CDR3 nucleotides read TGCGCCAGCAGCCAAGCCTACGGACAGGGAGTCTACGAGCAGTACTTC.

This sequence joins TRBV9 and TRBJ2-3, with 11 bases matching TRBD2. V lost 9 bases and J lost 3; bases outside the gene matches: 9. The CDR3 length is 15 residues. Germline V gene lookup returns CDR1 SGDLS and CDR2 YYNGEE. CDR3 protein: CATNLAGGPTDTQYF. In DNA, the CDR3 is TGTGCCACCAACTTAGCGGGGGGGCCAACAGATACGCAGTATTTT. Using reference TRBV9 and TRBJ2-3 for the parts outside the CDR3, the full variable domain is DSGVTQTPKHLITATGQRVTLRCSPRSGDLSVYWYQQSLDQGLQFLIQYYNGEERAKGNILERFSAQQFPDLHSELNLSSLELGDSALYFCATNLAGGPTDTQYFGPGTRLTVL.

This clonotype appeared once. The genes are TRBV9 and TRBJ2-2; D is unclear. Germline CDR1 is SGDLS and CDR2 is YYNGEE. This CDR3 is built from 14 residues. V lost 0 bases and J 6 bases, leaving 9 bases between the germline ends. DNA of the CDR3: TGTGCCAGCAGCGTAGCCCTTAGCTCCGGGGAGCTGTTTTTT. As protein: CASSVALSSGELFF.

The chain links TRBV7-6 to TRBJ1-4; D remains unclear. The CDR3 length is 16 residues. Germline CDR1 SGHVS, CDR2 FNYEAQ. Trimming cost V 1 base and J 4 bases, with 13 bases left between them. The CDR3 sequence: CASSLGSGVHNEKLFF. In nucleotides, the CDR3 is TGTGCCAGCAGCTTAGGTTCGGGAGTTCATAATGAAAAACTGTTTTTT.

V usage is TRBV3-1 and J usage is TRBJ2-7; perhaps D is TRBD1 or TRBD2 (7 bases each). The V end lost 4 bases, the J end lost 6 bases, and 16 bases lay between the germline ends. Germline values: CDR1 LGHDT, CDR2 YNNKEL (reference sequence). CDR3 length equals 14 residues. CDR3 DNA sequence: TGTGCCAGCAGCCTCGGGACAGCGGGGTCCGAGCAGTACTTC. It specifies CASSLGTAGSEQYF.